The clone carrying this T cell receptor (beta chain) was counted at least ten times. Trimming cost V 4 bases and J 8 bases; bases outside gene matches: 6. The germline V gene has CDR1 SGHVS and CDR2 FQNEAQ. The CDR3 sequence is 14 residues long. These data come from a study of Graves' ophthalmopathy and Graves' hyperthyroidism. For repertoire sequencing, the TCR beta CDR3 regions were amplified from RNA transcripts. HTBI primers primed a first-round RT-PCR, and a second-round multiplex PCR followed. TCRdb independently ran MiXCR on the multiplex PCR reads; one entry per CDR3 protein. The sample has over a million distinct CDR3 sequences; about 36% are singletons.

The sequence was collected from an adult man with Graves' hyperthyroidism. The source material was peripheral blood or thyroid tissue (not recorded which). The rearrangement uses TRBV7-8 and TRBJ1-5; TRBD1 aligns across 9 bases. The CDR3 sequence: CASSSYRGLEPQHF. CDR3 bases: TGTGCCAGCAGCTCTTACAGGGGGCTGGAGCCCCAGCATTTT.